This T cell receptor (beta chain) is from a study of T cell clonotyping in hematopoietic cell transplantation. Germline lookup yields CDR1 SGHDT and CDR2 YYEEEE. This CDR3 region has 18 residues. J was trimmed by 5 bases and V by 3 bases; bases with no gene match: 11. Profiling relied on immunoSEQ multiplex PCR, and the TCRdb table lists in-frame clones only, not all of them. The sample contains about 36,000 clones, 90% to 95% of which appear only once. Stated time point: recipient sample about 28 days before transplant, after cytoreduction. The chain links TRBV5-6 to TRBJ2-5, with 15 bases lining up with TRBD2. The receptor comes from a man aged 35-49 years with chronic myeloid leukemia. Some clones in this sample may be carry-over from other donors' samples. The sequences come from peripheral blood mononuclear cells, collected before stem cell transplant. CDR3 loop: CASSSLLRTSGGAETQYF. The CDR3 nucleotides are TGTGCCAGCAGCTCCCTCTTACGGACTAGCGGGGGGGCGGAGACCCAGTACTTC.